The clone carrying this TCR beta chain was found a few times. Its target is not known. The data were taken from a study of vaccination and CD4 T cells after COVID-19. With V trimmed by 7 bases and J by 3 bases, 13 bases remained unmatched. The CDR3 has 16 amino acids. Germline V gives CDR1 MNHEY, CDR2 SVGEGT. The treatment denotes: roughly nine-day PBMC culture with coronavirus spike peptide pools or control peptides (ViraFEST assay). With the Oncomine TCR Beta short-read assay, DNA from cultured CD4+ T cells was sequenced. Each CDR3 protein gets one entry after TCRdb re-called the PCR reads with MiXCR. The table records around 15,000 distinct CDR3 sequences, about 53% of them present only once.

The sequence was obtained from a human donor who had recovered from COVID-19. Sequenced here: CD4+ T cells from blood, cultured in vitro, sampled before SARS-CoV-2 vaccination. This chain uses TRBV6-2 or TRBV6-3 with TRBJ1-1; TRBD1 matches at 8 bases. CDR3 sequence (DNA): TGTGCCAGCACCCCGGGAGCAGGGGGCTGGGACACTGAAGCTTTCTTT. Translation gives CASTPGAGGWDTEAFF.